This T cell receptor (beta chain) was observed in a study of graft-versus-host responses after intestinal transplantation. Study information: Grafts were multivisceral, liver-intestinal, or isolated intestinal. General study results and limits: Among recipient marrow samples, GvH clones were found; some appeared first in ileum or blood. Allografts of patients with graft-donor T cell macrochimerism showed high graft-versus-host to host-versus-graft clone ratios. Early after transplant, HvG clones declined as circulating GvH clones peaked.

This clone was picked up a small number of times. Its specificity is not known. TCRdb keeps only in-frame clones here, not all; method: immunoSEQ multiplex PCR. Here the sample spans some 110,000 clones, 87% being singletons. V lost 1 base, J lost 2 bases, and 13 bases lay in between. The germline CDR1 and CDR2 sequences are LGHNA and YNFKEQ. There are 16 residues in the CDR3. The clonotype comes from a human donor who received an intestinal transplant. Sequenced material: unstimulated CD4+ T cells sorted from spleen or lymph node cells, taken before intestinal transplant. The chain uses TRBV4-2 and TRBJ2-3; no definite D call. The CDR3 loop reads CASSQGGVSPTDTQYF. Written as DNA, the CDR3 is TGTGCCAGCAGCCAAGGTGGGGTTAGCCCCACAGATACGCAGTATTTT.